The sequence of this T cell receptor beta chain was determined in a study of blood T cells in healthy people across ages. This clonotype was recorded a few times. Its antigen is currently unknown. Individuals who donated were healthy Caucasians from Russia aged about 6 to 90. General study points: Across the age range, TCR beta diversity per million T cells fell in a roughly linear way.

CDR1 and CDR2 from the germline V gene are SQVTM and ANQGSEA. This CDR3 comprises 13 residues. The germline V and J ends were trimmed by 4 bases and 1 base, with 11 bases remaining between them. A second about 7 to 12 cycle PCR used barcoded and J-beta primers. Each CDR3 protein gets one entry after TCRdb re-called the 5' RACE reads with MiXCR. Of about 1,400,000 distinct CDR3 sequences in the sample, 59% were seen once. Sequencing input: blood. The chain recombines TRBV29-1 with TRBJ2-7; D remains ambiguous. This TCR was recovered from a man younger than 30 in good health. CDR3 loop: CSVGVAASYEQYF. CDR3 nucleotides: TGCAGCGTTGGGGTGGCAGCTTCCTACGAGCAGTACTTC.